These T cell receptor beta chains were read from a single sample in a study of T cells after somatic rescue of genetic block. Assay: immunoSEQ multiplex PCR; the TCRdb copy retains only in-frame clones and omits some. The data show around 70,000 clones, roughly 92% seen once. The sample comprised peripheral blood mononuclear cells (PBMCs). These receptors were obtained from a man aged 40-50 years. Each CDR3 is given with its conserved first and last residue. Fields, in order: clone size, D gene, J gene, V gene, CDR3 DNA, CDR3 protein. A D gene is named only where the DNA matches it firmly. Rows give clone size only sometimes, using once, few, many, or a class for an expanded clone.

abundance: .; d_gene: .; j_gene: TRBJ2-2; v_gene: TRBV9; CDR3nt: TGTGCCAGCAGCCCTTACACCGGGGAGCTGTTTTTT; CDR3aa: CASSPYTGELFF
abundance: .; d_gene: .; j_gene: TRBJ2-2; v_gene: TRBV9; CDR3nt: TGTGCCAGCAGCGTATACCGGACACAAAACACCGGGGAGCTGTTTTTT; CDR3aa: CASSVYRTQNTGELFF
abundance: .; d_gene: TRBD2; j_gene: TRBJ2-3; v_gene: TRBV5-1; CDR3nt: TGCGCCAGCAGCTTGGGTCTAGCGGTGCAGGGTACGCAGTATTTT; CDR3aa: CASSLGLAVQGTQYF
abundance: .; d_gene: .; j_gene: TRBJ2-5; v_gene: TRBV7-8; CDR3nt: TGTGCCAGCAGCTTAGTGTTGGGGGATCAAGAGACCCAGTACTTC; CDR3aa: CASSLVLGDQETQYF
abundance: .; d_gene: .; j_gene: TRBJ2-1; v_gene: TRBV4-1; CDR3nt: TGCGCCAGCAGCCAAAAGCGGGACAATGAGCAGTTCTTC; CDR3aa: CASSQKRDNEQFF
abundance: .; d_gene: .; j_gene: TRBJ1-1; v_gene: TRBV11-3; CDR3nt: TGTGCCAGCAGCGCCTTCATGCGCACTGAAGCTTTCTTT; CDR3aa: CASSAFMRTEAFF
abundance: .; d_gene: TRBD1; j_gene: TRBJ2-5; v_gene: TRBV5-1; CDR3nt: TGCGCCAGCAGCAGCGGGACAGGGGACGAGACCCAGTACTTC; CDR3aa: CASSSGTGDETQYF
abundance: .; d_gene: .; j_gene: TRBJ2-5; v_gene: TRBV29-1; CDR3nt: TGCAGCGTTGAAATGGATAGGGGGTACCAAGAGACCCAGTACTTC; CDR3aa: CSVEMDRGYQETQYF
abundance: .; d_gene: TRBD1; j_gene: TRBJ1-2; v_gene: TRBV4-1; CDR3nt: TGCGCCAGCAGCCTGAAGACAGGGGAGAATGGCTACACCTTC; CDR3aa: CASSLKTGENGYTF
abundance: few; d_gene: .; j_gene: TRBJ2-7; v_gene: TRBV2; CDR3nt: TGTGCCAGCAGTGAAGGTGACACCGGGACGCAGTACTTC; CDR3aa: CASSEGDTGTQYF
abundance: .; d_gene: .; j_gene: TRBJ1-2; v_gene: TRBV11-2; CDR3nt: TGTGCCAGCAGCCCACGGGCGAACGGAGCTAACTATGGCTACACCTTC; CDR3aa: CASSPRANGANYGYTF
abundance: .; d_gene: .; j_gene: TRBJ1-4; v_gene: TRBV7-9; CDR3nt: TGTGCCAGCAGCTTAGCCGGGGGGACTAATGAAAAACTGTTTTTT; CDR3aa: CASSLAGGTNEKLFF
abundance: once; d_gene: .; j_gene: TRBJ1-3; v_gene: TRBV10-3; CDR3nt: TGTGCCATCACCTTCGACCCCGCGGACACCATATATTTT; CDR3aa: CAITFDPADTIYF
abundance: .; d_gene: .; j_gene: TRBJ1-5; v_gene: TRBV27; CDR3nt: TGTGCCAGCAGTTCAGGGCCCAATCAGCCCCAGCATTTT; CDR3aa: CASSSGPNQPQHF
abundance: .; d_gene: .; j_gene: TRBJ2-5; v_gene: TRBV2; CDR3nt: TGTGCCAGCAGTGAAAGGAAGGGACTTGTACAAGAGACCCAGTACTTC; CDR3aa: CASSERKGLVQETQYF
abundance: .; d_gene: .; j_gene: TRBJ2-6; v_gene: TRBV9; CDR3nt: TGTGCCAGCAGCGTAGGATTTGGGAGCGGGGCCAACGTCCTGACTTTC; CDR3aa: CASSVGFGSGANVLTF
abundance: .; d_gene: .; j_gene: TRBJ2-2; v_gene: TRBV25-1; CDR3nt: TGTGCCAGCACCCCACGAGGACGGACTGCGGGCGGGGAGCTGTTTTTT; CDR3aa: CASTPRGRTAGGELFF
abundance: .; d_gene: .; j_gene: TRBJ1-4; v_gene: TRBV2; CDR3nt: TGTGCCAGCAGGGGACAAGCTAATGAAAAACTGTTTTTT; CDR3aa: CASRGQANEKLFF
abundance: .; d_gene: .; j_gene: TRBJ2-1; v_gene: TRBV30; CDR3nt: TGTGCCTGGAGCGCAGGCCGCAATGAGCAGTTCTTC; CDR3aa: CAWSAGRNEQFF
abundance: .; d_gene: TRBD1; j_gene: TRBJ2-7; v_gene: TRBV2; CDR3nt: TGTGCCACCCGCCGGGACAGTTACGAGCAGTACTTC; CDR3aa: CATRRDSYEQYF
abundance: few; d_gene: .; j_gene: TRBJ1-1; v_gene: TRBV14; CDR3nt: TGTGCCAGCAGCCAAGTCCCGGGGTTGGGGACTGAAGCTTTCTTT; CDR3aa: CASSQVPGLGTEAFF
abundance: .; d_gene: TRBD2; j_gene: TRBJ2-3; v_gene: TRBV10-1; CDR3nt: TGCGCCACCGCGACTAGCGGGAGGGCCGGTACGCAGTATTTT; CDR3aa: CATATSGRAGTQYF
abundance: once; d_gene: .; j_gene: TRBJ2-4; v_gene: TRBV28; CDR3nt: TGTGCCAGCAGTTTCAACGATCCGGGGGAGAAAAACATTCAGTACTTC; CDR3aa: CASSFNDPGEKNIQYF
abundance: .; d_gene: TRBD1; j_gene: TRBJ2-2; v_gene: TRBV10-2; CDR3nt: TGCGCCAGCACCAATACAGGGGCCTCCGAGCTGTTTTTT; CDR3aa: CASTNTGASELFF
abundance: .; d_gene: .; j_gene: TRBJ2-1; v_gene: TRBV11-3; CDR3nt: TGTGCCAGCAGCCTAGCAAGCTCCTACAATGAGCAGTTCTTC; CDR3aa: CASSLASSYNEQFF
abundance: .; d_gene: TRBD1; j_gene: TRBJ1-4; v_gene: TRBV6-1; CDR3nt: TGTGCCAGCGATGAGACAGGGGGCGATGAAAAACTGTTTTTT; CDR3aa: CASDETGGDEKLFF
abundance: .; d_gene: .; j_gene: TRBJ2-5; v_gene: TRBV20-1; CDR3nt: TGCAGTGCTTCTAAAGAGACCCAGTACTTC; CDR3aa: CSASKETQYF
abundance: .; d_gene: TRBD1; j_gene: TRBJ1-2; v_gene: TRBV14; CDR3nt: TGTGCCAGCAGCCAAGTGGGGCTCGGGACAGGGGTGCGTGCTAACTATGGCTACACCTTC; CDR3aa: CASSQVGLGTGVRANYGYTF
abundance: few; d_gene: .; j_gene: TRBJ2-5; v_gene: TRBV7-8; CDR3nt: TGTGCCAGCAGCTTAGATTACGGGGGCAACCAAGAGACCCAGTACTTC; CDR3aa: CASSLDYGGNQETQYF
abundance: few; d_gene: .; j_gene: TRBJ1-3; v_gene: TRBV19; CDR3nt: TGTGCCAGTAGTCTGGACACATGGACTATACAAGGGGAGAGAAACACCATATATTTT; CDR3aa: CASSLDTWTIQGERNTIYF
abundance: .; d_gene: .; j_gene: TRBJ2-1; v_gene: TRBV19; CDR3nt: TGTGCCAGTAGTCCAGCACGGTACAATGAGCAGTTCTTC; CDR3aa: CASSPARYNEQFF
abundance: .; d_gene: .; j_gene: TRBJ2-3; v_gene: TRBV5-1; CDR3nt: TGCGCCAGCAGCTGGGGGGCTCCCACAGATACGCAGTATTTT; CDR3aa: CASSWGAPTDTQYF
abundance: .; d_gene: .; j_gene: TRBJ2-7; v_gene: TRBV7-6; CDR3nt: TGTGCCAGCAGCTTAGCAGGTGTGAGGCCCAGCGAGCAGTACTTC; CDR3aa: CASSLAGVRPSEQYF
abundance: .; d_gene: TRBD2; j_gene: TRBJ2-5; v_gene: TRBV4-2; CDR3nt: TGTGCCAGCAGCCAAGGGATAGCGGGGGGGCAAGAGACCCAGTACTTC; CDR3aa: CASSQGIAGGQETQYF
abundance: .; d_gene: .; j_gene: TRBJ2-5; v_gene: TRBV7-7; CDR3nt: TGTGCTAGCAGCTTAGGGCTAACGGGGGAAGAGACCCAGTACTTC; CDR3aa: CASSLGLTGEETQYF
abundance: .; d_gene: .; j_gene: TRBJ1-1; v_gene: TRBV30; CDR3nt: TGTGCCTGGAGTGTAGATTGGGGAGGTACTGAAGCTTTCTTT; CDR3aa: CAWSVDWGGTEAFF
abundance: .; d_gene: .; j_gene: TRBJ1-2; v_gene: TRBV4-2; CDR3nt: TGTGCCAGCAGCCAAGCCGGCAGGGTTGATGATGGCTACACCTTC; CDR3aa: CASSQAGRVDDGYTF
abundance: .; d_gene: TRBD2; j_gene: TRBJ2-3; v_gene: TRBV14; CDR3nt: TGTGCCAGCAGCCAGACCAGACTAGCGGGAGGGAAGGATACGCAGTATTTT; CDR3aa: CASSQTRLAGGKDTQYF
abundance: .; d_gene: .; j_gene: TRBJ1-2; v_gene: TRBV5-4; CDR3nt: TGTGCCAGCAGCTTTTTGGCCGGTCGCCTAGCTAACTATGGCTACACCTTC; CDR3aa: CASSFLAGRLANYGYTF
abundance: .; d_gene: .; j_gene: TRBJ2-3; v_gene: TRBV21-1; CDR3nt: TGTGCCCGCAGCGATTCTAGCACAGATACGCAGTATTTT; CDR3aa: CARSDSSTDTQYF
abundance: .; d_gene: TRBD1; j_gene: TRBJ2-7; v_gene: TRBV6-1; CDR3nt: TGTGCCAGCAGCCGGGACAGGGGAAACGACGAGCAGTACTTC; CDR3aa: CASSRDRGNDEQYF
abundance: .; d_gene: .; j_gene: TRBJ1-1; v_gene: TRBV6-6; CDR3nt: TGTGCCAGCAGTTACTCGGCAGGGGCAAACACTGAAGCTTTCTTT; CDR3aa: CASSYSAGANTEAFF
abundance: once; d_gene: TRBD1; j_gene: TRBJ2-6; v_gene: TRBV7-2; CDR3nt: TGTGCCAGCAGCTTACAAGGGGGCCGCGGCTCTGGGGCCAACGTCCTGACTTTC; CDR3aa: CASSLQGGRGSGANVLTF
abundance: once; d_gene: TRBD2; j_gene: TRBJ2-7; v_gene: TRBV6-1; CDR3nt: TGTGCCAGCAGGACTACTAGCGGGAGCTCCTACGAGCAGTACTTC; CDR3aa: CASRTTSGSSYEQYF
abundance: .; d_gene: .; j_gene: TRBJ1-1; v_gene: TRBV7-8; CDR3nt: TGTGCCAGCAGCTTCTATGGGACAAATTTTCCGAACACTGAAGCTTTCTTT; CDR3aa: CASSFYGTNFPNTEAFF
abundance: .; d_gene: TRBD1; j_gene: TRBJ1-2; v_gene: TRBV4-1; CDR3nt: TGCGCCAGCAGCCAACCTACACAGGGGGCAGTCTATGGCTACACCTTC; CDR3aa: CASSQPTQGAVYGYTF
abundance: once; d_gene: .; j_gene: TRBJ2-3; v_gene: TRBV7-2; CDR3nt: TGTGCCAGCAGCTTACTGGGGGCGAGGTCAGATACGCAGTATTTT; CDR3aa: CASSLLGARSDTQYF
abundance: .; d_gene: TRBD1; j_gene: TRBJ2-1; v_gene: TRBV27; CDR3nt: TGTGCCAGCAGTTTATCTGCCCTCTGGGACAGGTCGGATGAGCAGTTCTTC; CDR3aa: CASSLSALWDRSDEQFF
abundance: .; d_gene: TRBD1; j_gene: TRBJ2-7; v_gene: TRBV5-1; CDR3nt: TGCGCCAGCAGCCCGTACAGGGGATCCTACGAGCAGTACTTC; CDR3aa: CASSPYRGSYEQYF
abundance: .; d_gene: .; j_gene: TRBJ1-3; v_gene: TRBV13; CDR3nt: TGTGCCAGCAGCTTAGGACAGTACTCTGGAAACACCATATATTTT; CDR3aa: CASSLGQYSGNTIYF
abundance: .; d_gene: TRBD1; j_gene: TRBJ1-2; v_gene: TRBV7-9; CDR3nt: TGTGCCAGCAGCACCGACAGGGTCCCCTATGGCTACACCTTC; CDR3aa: CASSTDRVPYGYTF
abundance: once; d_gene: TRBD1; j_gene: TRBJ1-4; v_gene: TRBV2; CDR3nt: TGTGCCAGCAGGGGACAGGCAGTGGAAAAACTGTTTTTT; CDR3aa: CASRGQAVEKLFF
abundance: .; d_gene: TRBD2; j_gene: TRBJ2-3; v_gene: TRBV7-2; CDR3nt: TGTGCCAGCAGCCCGGGACTAGCCCAAGATACGCAGTATTTT; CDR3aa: CASSPGLAQDTQYF
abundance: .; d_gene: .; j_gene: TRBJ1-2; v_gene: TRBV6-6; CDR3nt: TGTGCCAGCAGTTATTCGGCCGCGGGTTTTGGTGGCTACACCTTC; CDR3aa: CASSYSAAGFGGYTF
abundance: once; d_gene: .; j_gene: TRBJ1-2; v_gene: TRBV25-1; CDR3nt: TGTGCCAGCAGCCCGGGGACGCACTATGGCTACACCTTC; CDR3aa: CASSPGTHYGYTF
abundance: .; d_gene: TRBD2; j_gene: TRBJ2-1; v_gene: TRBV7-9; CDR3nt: TGTGCCAGCAGCTTAGTTCTAGCGGGCAAAAATGAGCAGTTCTTC; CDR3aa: CASSLVLAGKNEQFF
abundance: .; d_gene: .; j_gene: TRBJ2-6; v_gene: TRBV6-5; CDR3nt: TGTGCCAGCACTAACAGGGCTGGGGCCAACGTCCTGACTTTC; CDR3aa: CASTNRAGANVLTF
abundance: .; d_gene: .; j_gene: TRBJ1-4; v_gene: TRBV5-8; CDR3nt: TGTGCCAGCAGCTTGGTAGTGCCAACCGGAAAACTGTTTTTT; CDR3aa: CASSLVVPTGKLFF
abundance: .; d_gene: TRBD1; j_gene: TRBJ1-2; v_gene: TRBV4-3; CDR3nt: TGCGCCAGCAGCCAAGACCTCCGGACAGGGTGGTATGGCTACACCTTC; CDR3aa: CASSQDLRTGWYGYTF
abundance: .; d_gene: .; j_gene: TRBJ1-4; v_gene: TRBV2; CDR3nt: TGTGCCAGCAGTGAAATGTCGGGGCTTCTCAGCGGAAAACTGTTTTTT; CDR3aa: CASSEMSGLLSGKLFF